This T cell receptor beta chain was captured in a study of blood T cells in healthy people across ages. The donors, aged roughly 6 to 90, were healthy Caucasians from Russia. Primed by a sample-barcoded 5' primer and a J-beta primer mix, a second PCR proceeded for 7 to 11 cycles. Per-sample output comprised a minimum of 2.5 million paired-end reads containing CDR3. TCRdb reprocessed the 5' RACE reads via MiXCR and lists one record per CDR3 protein. The sample records around 1,000,000 distinct CDR3 sequences, around 25% being singletons. This sample was shared with a second study, whose subject was T cells of mothers and their children. According to that study: Per mother, over 8.5 million TCR beta CDR3 reads were obtained; per child, approximately 3.3 million.

The specimen was blood. This clonotype originated in a girl under 10 years old in good health.

CDR3: CSARSGAIGYTF. CDR3 DNA sequence: TGCAGTGCTAGATCCGGGGCAATTGGCTACACCTTC. The chain uses TRBV20-1 and TRBJ1-2, with D perhaps TRBD1 (5 bases). Trimming cost V 2 bases and J 7 bases, with 11 bases left between them. Germline V CDR1 and CDR2: DFQATT, SNEGSKA (reference sequence). This CDR3 comprises 12 residues.